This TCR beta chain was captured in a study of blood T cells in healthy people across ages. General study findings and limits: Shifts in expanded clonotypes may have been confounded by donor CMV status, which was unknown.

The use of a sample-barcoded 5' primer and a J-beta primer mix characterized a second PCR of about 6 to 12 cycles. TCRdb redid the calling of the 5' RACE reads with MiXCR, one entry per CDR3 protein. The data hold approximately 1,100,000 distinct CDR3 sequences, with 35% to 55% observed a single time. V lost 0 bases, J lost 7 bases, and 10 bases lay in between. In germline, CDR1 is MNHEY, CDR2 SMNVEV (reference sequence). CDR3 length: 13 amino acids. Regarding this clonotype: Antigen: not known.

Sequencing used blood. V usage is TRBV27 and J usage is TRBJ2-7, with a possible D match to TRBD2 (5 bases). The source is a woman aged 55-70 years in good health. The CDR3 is CASSLSVAREQYF. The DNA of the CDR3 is TGTGCCAGCAGTTTATCCGTAGCGAGGGAGCAGTACTTC.